The entry that follows covers one T cell receptor beta chain sequence. Libraries were prepared by immunoSEQ multiplex PCR; TCRdb keeps only in-frame clonotypes and omits some of them. There are fewer than 300,000 clones in the sample; approximately 81% occur only once, and roughly 3.1% lies in the top ten. These data originate in a study of blood T cell repertoires in COVID-19. As for the study in general: Italy, Spain and the United States were the sources of the convalescent and acute COVID-19 samples. The cDNA or gDNA used as material had been derived from T cells, B-cell-depleted T cells, or PBMCs.

The length of the CDR3 is 14 residues. The V gene end was trimmed by 6 bases and the J gene end by 0 bases; junction bases not matched to a gene: 4. Germline CDR1 LNHDA, CDR2 SQIVND (reference sequence). Specimen: peripheral blood. This chain connects TRBV19 to TRBJ1-1; the match to TRBD1 covers 7 bases. The origin of this receptor is a young woman with acute or convalescent COVID-19. The CDR3 sequence: CASRKGQLNTEAFF. DNA of the CDR3: TGTGCCAGTAGGAAGGGACAGCTGAACACTGAAGCTTTCTTT. Combining the CDR3 with reference TRBV19 and TRBJ1-1 gives the whole variable domain DGGITQSPKYLFRKEGQNVTLSCEQNLNHDAMYWYRQDPGQGLRLIYYSQIVNDFQKGDIAEGYSVSREKKESFPLTVTSAQKNPTAFYLCASRKGQLNTEAFFGQGTRLTVV.